The rows below give T cell receptor beta chains drawn from one sample of a study of cytomegalovirus exposure and HLA in healthy donors. Libraries were prepared by immunoSEQ multiplex PCR; TCRdb keeps only in-frame clonotypes and omits some of them. The table shows under 200,000 clones, with about 81% occurring only once. The specimen was PBMCs. Source of these receptors: a woman aged 25 to 39 in good health and CMV-seronegative. Each CDR3 is given with its conserved first and last residue. The D gene is left open where the match is weak. Size tells how often a clone was seen (once, few, many) or the class of an expanded clone, and some rows leave it out.

TRBJ1-6 | TRBD1 | TRBV18 | once | TGTGCCAGCTCACCGAACAGGGGGCAGGGACCCCTCCACTTT | CASSPNRGQGPLHF
TRBJ1-5 | TRBD1 | TRBV28 | . | TGTGCCAGCAGTACCCGGACAGGGTTCGAGCCCCAGCATTTT | CASSTRTGFEPQHF
TRBJ1-2 | . | TRBV30 | once | TGTGCCTGGAGGGACAAAGCAAACTATGGCTACACCTTC | CAWRDKANYGYTF
TRBJ2-2 | TRBD2 | TRBV27 | many | TGTGCCAGCAGTCCGTGGGAGGGCCGGAGCGGGGAGCTGTTTTTT | CASSPWEGRSGELFF
TRBJ2-1 | TRBD2 | TRBV9 | . | TGTGCCAGCAGCGTAACGGGGGGGCCTGGTGAGCAGTTCTTC | CASSVTGGPGEQFF
TRBJ2-1 | . | TRBV30 | . | TGTGCCTGGACGGTACGCGGTCCCTACAATGAGCAGTTCTTC | CAWTVRGPYNEQFF
TRBJ2-7 | . | TRBV6-4 | . | TGTGCCAGCAGTGACAAGGGCAGGGGACCCTCCTACGAGCAGTACTTC | CASSDKGRGPSYEQYF
TRBJ2-7 | . | TRBV6-6 | . | TGTGCCAGCAGTCCGAGACAGGGAGGATCCTACGAGCAGTACTTC | CASSPRQGGSYEQYF
TRBJ2-5 | TRBD2 | TRBV9 | . | TGTGCCAGCAGCCCTCTGGGGGGGAACCAAGAGACCCAGTACTTC | CASSPLGGNQETQYF
TRBJ1-6 | . | TRBV27 | . | TGTGCCAGCAGTTTCTATGATACGTCACCCCTCCACTTT | CASSFYDTSPLHF
TRBJ2-7 | TRBD1 | TRBV2 | . | TGTGCCAGCCAGGGGACAGGTGCCTACGAGCAGTACTTC | CASQGTGAYEQYF
TRBJ2-1 | TRBD2 | TRBV25-1 | . | TGTGCCAGCAGTGACCGGGGGGGACTAGCGGGAGACAATGAGCAGTTCTTC | CASSDRGGLAGDNEQFF
TRBJ2-1 | . | TRBV18 | few | TGTGCCAGCTCACCACAGGGGCATGAGCAGTTCTTC | CASSPQGHEQFF
TRBJ2-1 | TRBD2 | TRBV11-2 | . | TGTGCCAGCAGCGGACGGACTAGCGGGAGATACAATGAGCAGTTCTTC | CASSGRTSGRYNEQFF
TRBJ2-1 | TRBD2 | TRBV9 | . | TGTGCCAGCAGCGGAGGGACTAGGGCCTACAATGAGCAGTTCTTC | CASSGGTRAYNEQFF
TRBJ1-5 | . | TRBV21-1 | . | TGTGCCTCACAGGGATGCACGCAGCCCCAGCATTTT | CASQGCTQPQHF
TRBJ1-5 | . | TRBV19 | . | TGTGCCAGTAGTTCCTCTGTTTTCCCCCTCCATCAGCCCCAGCATTTT | CASSSSVFPLHQPQHF
TRBJ2-3 | . | TRBV2 | few | TGTGCCAGCAGTGGGGGGCAGCGAAGCACAGATACGCAGTATTTT | CASSGGQRSTDTQYF
TRBJ2-7 | TRBD1 | TRBV10-1 | . | TGCGCCAGCAGACAGGGGGTCCCCCCTTACGAGCAGTACTTC | CASRQGVPPYEQYF
TRBJ2-7 | . | TRBV28 | . | TGTGCCAGCAGTTTCTCGGGCTACGAGCAGTACTTC | CASSFSGYEQYF
TRBJ1-1 | TRBD1 | TRBV6-5 | . | TGTGCCAGCACCCTGGGACAGGGCACTGAAGCTTTCTTT | CASTLGQGTEAFF
TRBJ1-1 | . | TRBV19 | . | TGTGCCAGTAAGGCAGGGCAGGTCATGAACACTGAAGCTTTCTTT | CASKAGQVMNTEAFF
TRBJ2-7 | TRBD1 | TRBV6-1 | few | TGTGCCAGCAGTGGATTATACGGGACAGGGTTTGTAGCCTACGAGCAGTACTTC | CASSGLYGTGFVAYEQYF
TRBJ2-3 | TRBD2 | TRBV19 | . | TGTGCCAGTACCCCTCCCGGGGGGGAGGATACGCAGTATTTT | CASTPPGGEDTQYF
TRBJ1-4 | . | TRBV6-5 | . | TGTGCCAGCAGTTCGCAGGGAGGCTTGGGGGATGAAAAACTGTTTTTT | CASSSQGGLGDEKLFF
TRBJ2-2 | . | TRBV7-2 | . | TGTGCCAGCAGCCCCCGACGGGAGGGGGAGCTGTTTTTT | CASSPRREGELFF
TRBJ1-5 | TRBD1 | TRBV10-3 | . | TGTGCCATCAGTGAGGGGACAGTTCAGCCCCAGCATTTT | CAISEGTVQPQHF
TRBJ2-7 | TRBD1 | TRBV19 | . | TGTGCCAGTACCTCACCCGGGACAGGGGTACAGCAGTACTTC | CASTSPGTGVQQYF
TRBJ2-7 | TRBD2 | TRBV19 | . | TGTGCCAGTAGGCTCTACTCCGGGACTAGCGGCTCCTACGAGCAGTACTTC | CASRLYSGTSGSYEQYF
TRBJ2-7 | . | TRBV11-2 | . | TGTGCCAGCAGCAAACAATACGAGCAGTACTTC | CASSKQYEQYF
TRBJ2-7 | . | TRBV4-2 | . | TGTGCCAGCAGCCAGGCACTAGCAGGCGAGCAGTACTTC | CASSQALAGEQYF
TRBJ2-7 | . | TRBV14 | . | TGTGCCAGCAGCCACCTGTCTCGGGGGGAGCAGTACTTC | CASSHLSRGEQYF
TRBJ1-5 | TRBD1 | TRBV18 | . | TGTGCCAGCTCACCTTCACAGGGGGCCCGCAATCAGCCCCAGCATTTT | CASSPSQGARNQPQHF
TRBJ1-1 | TRBD1 | TRBV12-5 | few | TGTGCTAGTGTCAAAGGGGGCCCGAACACTGAAGCTTTCTTT | CASVKGGPNTEAFF
TRBJ2-5 | . | TRBV5-1 | once | TGCGCCAGCAGCTTGGGTCCCCCCGCGAGTTCCCAGTACTTC | CASSLGPPASSQYF
TRBJ1-2 | . | TRBV30 | . | TGTGCCTGGAGAACGGACAGAGCGCACGGCTACACCTTC | CAWRTDRAHGYTF
TRBJ1-4 | . | TRBV5-1 | . | TGCGCCAGCAGCCCTGAGGGCAGGGGCGAAAAACTGTTTTTT | CASSPEGRGEKLFF
TRBJ1-6 | . | TRBV7-2 | . | TGTGCCAGCAGCATTCTGGACAGTTACTATAATTCACCCCTCCACTTT | CASSILDSYYNSPLHF
TRBJ1-1 | TRBD1 | TRBV4-1 | . | TGCGCCAGCAGCCAAGACGCGACAGGGGTGAACACTGAAGCTTTCTTT | CASSQDATGVNTEAFF
TRBJ2-2 | . | TRBV27 | few | TGTGCCAGCAGTTTTTTCGCGGGCACCGGGGAGCTGTTTTTT | CASSFFAGTGELFF
TRBJ2-7 | . | TRBV10-3 | medium-sized | TGTGCCATCAGGGACAAATACGAGCAGTACTTC | CAIRDKYEQYF
TRBJ2-7 | . | TRBV6-5 | . | TGTGCCAGCAGTTATGGGGGCCGAGCCTACGAGCAGTACTTC | CASSYGGRAYEQYF
TRBJ2-5 | . | TRBV4-2 | . | TGTGCCAGCAGCCAAGAATCCACAACCCAGTACTTC | CASSQESTTQYF
TRBJ2-1 | . | TRBV2 | . | TGTGCCTCTAAGGGGGGGGCCCCCAACAATGAGCAGTTCTTC | CASKGGAPNNEQFF
TRBJ2-3 | . | TRBV30 | . | TGTGCCTGGAGGAGGGTCTCTAGCACAGATACGCAGTATTTT | CAWRRVSSTDTQYF
TRBJ2-3 | . | TRBV27 | . | TGTGCCAGCAGGATCCGACAGACAGATACGCAGTATTTT | CASRIRQTDTQYF
TRBJ2-3 | TRBD2 | TRBV11-2 | . | TGTGCCAGCAGCTTAGGGCCGGGACTAGCGGGGGGGCAGTATTTT | CASSLGPGLAGGQYF
TRBJ2-7 | . | TRBV6-1 | many | TGTGCCAGCATCCCCTGGGACACCGACACCTACGAGCAGTACTTC | CASIPWDTDTYEQYF
TRBJ2-5 | TRBD1 | TRBV2 | . | TGTGCCAGCAGTGGGCAGGGGGCTCGAGAGACCCAGTACTTC | CASSGQGARETQYF
TRBJ2-7 | . | TRBV5-5 | . | TGTGCCAGCAGCTTTCGGTCGGGGCAGTACTTC | CASSFRSGQYF
TRBJ2-1 | . | TRBV5-1 | . | TGCGCCAGCAGCTCTACGGCGGGTTACAATGAGCAGTTCTTC | CASSSTAGYNEQFF
TRBJ1-2 | . | TRBV9 | many | TGTGCCAGCAGCGACACAGGGTCTTTTGGCTACACCTTC | CASSDTGSFGYTF
TRBJ2-7 | TRBD2 | TRBV29-1 | . | TGCAGCGTTGTGGGGACTAAAACCTACGAGCAGTACTTC | CSVVGTKTYEQYF
TRBJ1-6 | . | TRBV19 | . | TGTGCCAGTAGTATAGATGGGAGGTCACCCCTCCACTTT | CASSIDGRSPLHF
TRBJ2-3 | . | TRBV6-6 | . | TGTGCCAGCAGTTCCCCCCTAGCGTCCGTCACAGATACGCAGTATTTT | CASSSPLASVTDTQYF